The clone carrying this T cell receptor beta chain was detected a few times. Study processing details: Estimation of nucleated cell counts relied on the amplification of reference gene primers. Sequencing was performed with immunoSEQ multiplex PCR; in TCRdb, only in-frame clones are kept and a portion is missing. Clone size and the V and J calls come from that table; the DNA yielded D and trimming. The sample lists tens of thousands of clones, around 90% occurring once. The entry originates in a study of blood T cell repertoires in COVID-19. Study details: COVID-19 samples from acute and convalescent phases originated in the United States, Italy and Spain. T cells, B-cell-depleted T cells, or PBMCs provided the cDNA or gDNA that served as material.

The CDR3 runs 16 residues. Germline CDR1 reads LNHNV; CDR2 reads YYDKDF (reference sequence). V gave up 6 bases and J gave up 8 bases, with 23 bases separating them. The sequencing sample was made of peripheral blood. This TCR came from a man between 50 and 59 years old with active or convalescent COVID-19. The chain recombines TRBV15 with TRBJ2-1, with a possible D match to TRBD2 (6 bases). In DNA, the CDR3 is TGTGCCACCAGGAAGGGGCAACACCCGGGGGTTCATGAGCAGTTCTTC. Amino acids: CATRKGQHPGVHEQFF.